This T cell receptor (beta chain) emerged from a study of T cell responses to AZD1222 COVID-19 vaccine. Study-level points and caveats: The study identified only six AZD1222 recipients as seropositive at baseline. There were mostly white British donors and more females than males, and clonal diversity was possibly underestimated.

Method: immunoSEQ multiplex PCR; TCRdb's copy keeps in-frame clones and lacks some. The sample consists of 120,000 or so clones, about 90% of them appearing once. This clone was picked up one time. Its antigen is as yet unknown. Germline V CDR1 and CDR2: LNHDA, SQIVND (reference sequence). Losses at the gene ends were 4 bases for V and 4 bases for J; bases not matched to a gene: 12. The CDR3 is made up of 18 amino acids. Sequenced here: peripheral blood, sampled on day 0 of AZD1222 vaccination. This TCR was recovered from an adult in good health. The chain uses TRBV19 and TRBJ2-2; 10 bases are a match to TRBD2. CDR3 bases: TGTGCCAGTAGTAGATTAGCGGGGGGCGTTCCGGGCACCGGGGAGCTGTTTTTT. It encodes CASSRLAGGVPGTGELFF.